Following are 20 T cell receptor beta chains from one sample sequenced in a study of cytomegalovirus exposure and HLA in healthy donors. PCR amplification relied on 60 Vbeta primers (plus 13 Jbeta primers). The assay was immunoSEQ multiplex PCR, and TCRdb's table has in-frame clones only and misses some. The table shows some 90,000 clones, with roughly three quarters occurring only once. Specimen: PBMCs. Receptors originate from a man aged 35 to 55 in good health and CMV-seronegative.

The chain recombines TRBV6-4 with TRBJ2-7, with D possibly matching TRBD2 (5 bases). Germline CDR1 reads MRHNA; CDR2 reads SNTAGT. The CDR3 totals 14 residues. Trimming took 6 bases from V and 0 from J, leaving 12 bases between them. The CDR3 loop reads CASSEGPSSYEQYF. As DNA, the CDR3 is TGTGCCAGCAGCGAGGGCCCTAGCTCCTACGAGCAGTACTTC.

The chain carries TRBV30 and TRBJ1-5, with a weak D call TRBD1 (5 bases). Trimming removed 1 base from V and 7 bases from J, with 11 bases in between. The germline gives CDR1 GTSNPN, CDR2 SVGIG (reference sequence). The CDR3 has 13 residues. The CDR3 here is CAWSAGVGQPQHF. The CDR3 DNA sequence: TGTGCCTGGAGTGCGGGGGTAGGCCAGCCCCAGCATTTT.

This chain uses TRBV6-7 with TRBJ2-3, with D unresolved. TRBV6-7 is reported as an ORF; its role is uncertain. The CDR3 is 15 amino acids. V was pared by 2 bases and J by 0 bases, with 9 bases between. CDR3 sequence reads: CASSYNGWSTDTQYF. The CDR3, as DNA: TGTGCCAGCAGTTACAACGGGTGGAGCACAGATACGCAGTATTTT.

The rearrangement links TRBV7-3 to TRBJ1-1, with D possibly being TRBD1 (5 bases). Germline CDR1 reads SGHTA; CDR2 reads FQGTGA. Trimming pared 3 bases from V and 4 bases from J, leaving 12 bases between. The CDR3 spans 14 residues. CDR3 sequence: CASSLGGVGTEAFF. CDR3 bases: TGTGCCAGCAGCTTGGGGGGGGTAGGCACTGAAGCTTTCTTT.

This chain uses TRBV30 with TRBJ2-2; 10 bases are a match to TRBD2. The V gene's germline CDR1 is GTSNPN and CDR2 SVGIG (reference sequence). Losses at the gene ends were 0 bases for V and 6 bases for J; bases not matched to a gene: 7. This CDR3 has 16 residues. CDR3 DNA sequence: TGTGCCTGGAGTGTAGCGGGGGGGCCCCTCGCCGGGGAGCTGTTTTTT. Translated, it gives CAWSVAGGPLAGELFF.

The chain couples TRBV19 to TRBJ1-4; possibly TRBD1 for D (5 bases). The ends were cut back, 6 bases at V and 4 bases at J, with 15 bases in the middle. The CDR3 contains 15 residues. Germline lookup yields CDR1 LNHDA and CDR2 SQIVND (reference sequence). This CDR3 is CASRYTGGSNEKLFF. Here the CDR3 DNA reads TGTGCCAGTAGATATACAGGTGGTAGTAATGAAAAACTGTTTTTT.

This clone was picked up a small number of times. The J gene is TRBJ1-4, the V gene TRBV4-1; no clear D gene. Per germline, CDR1 MGHRA and CDR2 YSYEKL. The CDR3 consists of 15 residues. The V end was cut by 3 bases, the J end by 5 bases, with 13 bases between. The CDR3 here is CASSQTGSRNEKLFF. For the CDR3, the DNA is TGCGCCAGCAGCCAGACCGGGTCCAGAAATGAAAAACTGTTTTTT.

J is TRBJ2-7 and V is TRBV7-9; D perhaps matches TRBD1 (6 bases). Trimming took off 0 bases at V and 3 bases at J, with 12 bases between the two ends. CDR1 SEHNR and CDR2 FQNEAQ come from the germline V gene (reference sequence). The CDR3 has 15 amino acids. This chain's CDR3 is CASSLAGTSLYEQYF. In DNA, the CDR3 is TGTGCCAGCAGCTTAGCCGGGACAAGCCTCTACGAGCAGTACTTC.

The gene calls are TRBV30 and TRBJ1-4, with 7 bases aligning to TRBD1. V lost 0 bases and J lost 6; bases outside the gene matches: 7. The CDR3 covers 15 residues. The germline CDR1 and CDR2 sequences are GTSNPN and SVGIG (reference sequence). The CDR3, as DNA: TGTGCCTGGAGTGTACCAGGGGGGCTCGATGAAAAACTGTTTTTT. Translation: CAWSVPGGLDEKLFF.

This chain joins TRBV10-3 and TRBJ1-2; D call uncertain. The CDR3 extends over 12 amino acids. The germline V gene has CDR1 ENHRY and CDR2 SYGVKD. V was cut by 8 bases and J by 6 bases, with 13 bases left in between. CDR3 amino acids: CAIEGLEDGYTF. The CDR3, as DNA: TGTGCCATCGAAGGGCTGGAGGATGGCTACACCTTC.

The chain joins TRBV7-2 to TRBJ2-7; TRBD1 aligns across 10 bases. The V and J ends lost 1 base and 5 bases, in that order; junction bases with no gene match: 5. The CDR3 is made up of 15 amino acids. Germline values: CDR1 SGHTA, CDR2 FQGNSA. CDR3 DNA sequence: TGTGCCAGCAGCTTAGTGGGGGACAGGGGCCACGAGCAGTACTTC. Its protein product is CASSLVGDRGHEQYF.

The chain employs TRBV18 and TRBJ1-5, with TRBD1 as a possible D gene (6 bases). The ends were cut back, 6 bases at V and 2 bases at J, with 17 bases in the middle. Germline loops: CDR1 KGHSH, CDR2 LQKENI. The CDR3 contains 16 residues. The CDR3 DNA sequence: TGTGCCAGCTCCCCTCCGCCGTCAGGGGGCAATCAGCCCCAGCATTTT. Translating gives CASSPPPSGGNQPQHF.

The chain couples TRBV10-3 to TRBJ1-5; 7 bases fit TRBD1. V dropped 1 base and J dropped 7; count of bases not matched to a gene: 10. The CDR3 runs to 16 residues. The germline CDR1 and CDR2 sequences are ENHRY and SYGVKD. CDR3 sequence (DNA): TGTGCCATCAGTGAGTGGGGAGGACAGGAGGTCCAGCCCCAGCATTTT. Translating it yields CAISEWGGQEVQPQHF.

V and J are TRBV30 and TRBJ2-7; D might be TRBD1 (5 bases). CDR3 length: 12 amino acids. V was pared by 2 bases and J by 5 bases, with 10 bases between. Germline V lookup: CDR1 GTSNPN, CDR2 SVGIG (reference sequence). This CDR3 is CAWSFGANEQYF. CDR3 DNA sequence: TGTGCCTGGAGTTTTGGGGCAAACGAGCAGTACTTC.

This chain joins TRBV5-5 and TRBJ2-3, with 9 bases that match TRBD1. The CDR3 is 16 amino acids. The junction had 5 bases not matched to a gene; V was cut back by 1 base and J by 2 bases. Germline CDR1 and CDR2: SGHKS and YYEKEE (reference sequence). The CDR3 bases are TGTGCCAGCAGCTTGTCCGGGACAGGGTACACAGATACGCAGTATTTT. Its protein is CASSLSGTGYTDTQYF.

The V and J genes are TRBV5-1 and TRBJ2-5, with 7 bases identical to TRBD1. After removal of 0 bases from V and 2 bases from J, the junction contained 4 bases not matched to a gene. This CDR3 comprises 15 residues. Germline V lookup: CDR1 SGHRS, CDR2 YFSETQ. DNA for the CDR3: TGCGCCAGCAGCTTGGGAGGGACAGTACAAGAGACCCAGTACTTC. Residues: CASSLGGTVQETQYF.

There are a few counts of this clone. In nucleotides, the CDR3 is TGTGCCACCAGTAACCCGACTAGCGCCCAAGAGACCCAGTACTTC. Protein sequence: CATSNPTSAQETQYF. The V call is TRBV15, the J call TRBJ2-5; 8 nucleotides line up with TRBD2. V lost 6 bases, J lost 1 base, and 7 bases stayed unmatched. CDR1 is LNHNV and CDR2 is YYDKDF in the germline V gene (reference sequence). The CDR3 covers 15 residues. The whole variable domain, filled in from reference TRBV15 and TRBJ2-5, reads DAMVIQNPRYQVTQFGKPVTLSCSQTLNHNVMYWYQQKSSQAPKLLFHYYDKDFNNEADTPDNFQSRRPNTSFCFLDIRSPGLGDTAMYLCATSNPTSAQETQYFGPGTRLLVL.

The chain carries TRBV4-1 and TRBJ1-1; no clear D. The germline V gene encodes CDR1 MGHRA and CDR2 YSYEKL. Trimming shortened V by 5 bases and J by 6 bases, and 16 bases separated the two germline ends. The CDR3 extends over 14 amino acids. The CDR3 sequence: CASSFSGSGPEAFF. The CDR3 DNA follows: TGCGCCAGCAGCTTTAGTGGGAGCGGGCCTGAAGCTTTCTTT.

A few counts support this clone. The rearrangement links TRBV11-2 to TRBJ1-1; the D is unclear. V dropped 3 bases and J dropped 4 bases, with 9 bases sitting between them. Germline CDR1 and CDR2: SGHAT and FQNNGV. There are 13 residues in the CDR3. The CDR3 loop is CASSLEGPTEAFF. The CDR3 DNA is TGTGCCAGCAGCTTGGAGGGTCCCACTGAAGCTTTCTTT. The full variable domain, with the rest looked up from reference TRBV11-2 and TRBJ1-1, is EAGVAQSPRYKIIEKRQSVAFWCNPISGHATLYWYQQILGQGPKLLIQFQNNGVVDDSQLPKDRFSAERLKGVDSTLKIQPAKLEDSAVYLCASSLEGPTEAFFGQGTRLTVV.

The gene calls are TRBV28 and TRBJ2-7; TRBD1 might be the D (6 bases). With 3 bases removed from V and 0 bases from J, the gap between germline ends came to 9 bases. This CDR3 comprises 14 residues. From germline, CDR1 is MDHEN and CDR2 SYDVKM. The CDR3 reads CASSLRGISYEQYF. CDR3 sequence (DNA): TGTGCCAGCAGTTTGAGGGGGATCTCCTACGAGCAGTACTTC.